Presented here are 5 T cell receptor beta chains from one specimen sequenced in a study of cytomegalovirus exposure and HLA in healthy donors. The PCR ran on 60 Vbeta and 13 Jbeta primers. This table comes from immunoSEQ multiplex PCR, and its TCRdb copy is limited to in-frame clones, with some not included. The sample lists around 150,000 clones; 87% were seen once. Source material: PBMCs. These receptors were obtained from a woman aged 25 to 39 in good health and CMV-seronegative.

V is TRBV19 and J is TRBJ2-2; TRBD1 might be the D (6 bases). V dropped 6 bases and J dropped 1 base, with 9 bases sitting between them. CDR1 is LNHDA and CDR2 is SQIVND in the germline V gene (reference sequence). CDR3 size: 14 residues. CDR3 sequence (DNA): TGTGCCAGTAGCCCGACAGGGAACACCGGGGAGCTGTTTTTT. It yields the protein CASSPTGNTGELFF.

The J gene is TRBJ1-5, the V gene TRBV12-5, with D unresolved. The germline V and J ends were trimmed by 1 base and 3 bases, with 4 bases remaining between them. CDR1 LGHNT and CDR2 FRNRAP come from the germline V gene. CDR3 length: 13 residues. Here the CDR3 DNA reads TGTGCTAGTGGTTTGGCTTACAATCAGCCCCAGCATTTT. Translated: CASGLAYNQPQHF.

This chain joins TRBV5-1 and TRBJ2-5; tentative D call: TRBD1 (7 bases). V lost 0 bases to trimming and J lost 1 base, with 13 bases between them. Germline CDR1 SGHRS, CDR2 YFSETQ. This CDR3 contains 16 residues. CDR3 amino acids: CASSLARGAAQETQYF. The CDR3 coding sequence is TGCGCCAGCAGCTTGGCCAGGGGGGCCGCCCAAGAGACCCAGTACTTC. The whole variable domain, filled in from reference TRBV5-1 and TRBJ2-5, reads KAGVTQTPRYLIKTRGQQVTLSCSPISGHRSVSWYQQTPGQGLQFLFEYFSETQRNKGNFPGRFSGRQFSNSRSEMNVSTLELGDSALYLCASSLARGAAQETQYFGPGTRLLVL.

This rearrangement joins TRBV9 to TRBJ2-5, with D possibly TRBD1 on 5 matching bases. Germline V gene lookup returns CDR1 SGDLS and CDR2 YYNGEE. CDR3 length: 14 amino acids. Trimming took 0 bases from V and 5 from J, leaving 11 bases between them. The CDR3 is CASSVGAGWETQYF. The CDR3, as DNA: TGTGCCAGCAGCGTAGGCGCAGGGTGGGAGACCCAGTACTTC. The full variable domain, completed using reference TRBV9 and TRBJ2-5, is DSGVTQTPKHLITATGQRVTLRCSPRSGDLSVYWYQQSLDQGLQFLIQYYNGEERAKGNILERFSAQQFPDLHSELNLSSLELGDSALYFCASSVGAGWETQYFGPGTRLLVL.

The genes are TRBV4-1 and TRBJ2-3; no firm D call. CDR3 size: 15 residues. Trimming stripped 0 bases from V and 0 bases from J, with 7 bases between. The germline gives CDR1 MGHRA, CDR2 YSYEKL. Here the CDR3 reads CASSQERASTDTQYF. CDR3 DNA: TGCGCCAGCAGCCAAGAGCGCGCCAGCACAGATACGCAGTATTTT.